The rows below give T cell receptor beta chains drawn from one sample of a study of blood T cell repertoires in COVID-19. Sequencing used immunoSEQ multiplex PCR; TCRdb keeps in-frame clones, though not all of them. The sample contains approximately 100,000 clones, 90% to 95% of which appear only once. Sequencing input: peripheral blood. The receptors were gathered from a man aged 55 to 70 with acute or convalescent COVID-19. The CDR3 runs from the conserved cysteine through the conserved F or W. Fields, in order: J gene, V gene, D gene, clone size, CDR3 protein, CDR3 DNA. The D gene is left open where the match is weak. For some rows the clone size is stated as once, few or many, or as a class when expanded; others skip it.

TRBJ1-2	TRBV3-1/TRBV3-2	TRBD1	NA	CASRDRGGHYGYTF	TGTGCCAGCAGGGACAGGGGCGGTCACTATGGCTACACCTTC
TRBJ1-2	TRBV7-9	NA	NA	CASSPDSDYGYTF	TGTGCCAGCAGCCCGGACAGTGACTATGGCTACACCTTC
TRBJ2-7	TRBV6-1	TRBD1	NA	CASSEAGQGYEQYF	TGTGCCAGCAGTGAAGCGGGACAGGGGTACGAGCAGTACTTC
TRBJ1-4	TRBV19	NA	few	CASAAREANEKLFF	TGTGCCAGTGCGGCGAGGGAAGCTAATGAAAAACTGTTTTTT
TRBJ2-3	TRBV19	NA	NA	CASSIAGVVTDTQYF	TGTGCCAGTAGTATCGCAGGGGTGGTCACGGATACGCAGTATTTT
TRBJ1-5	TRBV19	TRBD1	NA	CASRWTGVNQPQHF	TGTGCCAGTAGGTGGACAGGGGTCAATCAGCCCCAGCATTTT
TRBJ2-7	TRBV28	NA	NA	CASSFPARAEQYF	TGTGCCAGCAGTTTTCCCGCGAGGGCCGAGCAGTACTTC
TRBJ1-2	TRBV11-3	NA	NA	CASSSRGYGGYTF	TGTGCCAGCAGCTCGAGGGGGTACGGGGGCTACACCTTC
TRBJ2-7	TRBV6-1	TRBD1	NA	CASSEQGAGEQYF	TGTGCCAGCAGTGAACAGGGGGCGGGGGAGCAGTACTTC
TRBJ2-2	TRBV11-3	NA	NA	CASSLESRGRRELFF	TGTGCCAGCAGCTTAGAGAGCAGGGGTCGGCGGGAGCTGTTTTTT
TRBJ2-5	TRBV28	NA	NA	CASSLSSGYGETQYF	TGTGCCAGCAGTTTATCCTCAGGGTATGGTGAGACCCAGTACTTC
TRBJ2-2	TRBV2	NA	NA	CASSERRHTGELFF	TGTGCCAGCAGTGAGAGGCGTCACACCGGGGAGCTGTTTTTT
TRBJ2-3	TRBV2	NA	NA	CASRYGGHTDTQYF	TGTGCCAGCAGGTATGGCGGCCACACAGATACGCAGTATTTT
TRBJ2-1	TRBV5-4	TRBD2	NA	CASSAIAGGGRDEQFF	TGTGCCAGCAGCGCGATAGCGGGAGGAGGTCGGGATGAGCAGTTCTTC
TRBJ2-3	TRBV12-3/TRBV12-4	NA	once	CASSPTTTDTQYF	TGTGCCAGCAGTCCCACAACCACAGATACGCAGTATTTT
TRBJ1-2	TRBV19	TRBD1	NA	CASREAGGNYGYTF	TGTGCCAGTAGGGAGGCAGGGGGTAACTATGGCTACACCTTC
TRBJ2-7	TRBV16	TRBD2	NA	CASSQFGGSGSEQYF	TGTGCCAGCAGCCAATTTGGCGGGAGCGGTTCCGAGCAGTACTTC
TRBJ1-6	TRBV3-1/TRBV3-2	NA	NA	CASSQAVAVYNSPLHF	TGTGCCAGCAGCCAAGCTGTGGCTGTTTATAATTCACCCCTCCACTTT
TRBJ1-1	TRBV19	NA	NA	CASSMTANTEAFF	TGTGCCAGTAGTATGACAGCGAACACTGAAGCTTTCTTT
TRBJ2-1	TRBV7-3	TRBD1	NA	CASSPGQGYNEQFF	TGTGCCAGCAGCCCCGGACAGGGCTACAATGAGCAGTTCTTC
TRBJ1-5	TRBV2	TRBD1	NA	CASSEDRVGGQPQHF	TGTGCCAGCAGTGAGGACAGGGTAGGCGGGCAGCCCCAGCATTTT
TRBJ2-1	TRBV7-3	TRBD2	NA	CASSQLAGVGNEQFF	TGTGCCAGCAGCCAACTAGCGGGAGTCGGAAATGAGCAGTTCTTC